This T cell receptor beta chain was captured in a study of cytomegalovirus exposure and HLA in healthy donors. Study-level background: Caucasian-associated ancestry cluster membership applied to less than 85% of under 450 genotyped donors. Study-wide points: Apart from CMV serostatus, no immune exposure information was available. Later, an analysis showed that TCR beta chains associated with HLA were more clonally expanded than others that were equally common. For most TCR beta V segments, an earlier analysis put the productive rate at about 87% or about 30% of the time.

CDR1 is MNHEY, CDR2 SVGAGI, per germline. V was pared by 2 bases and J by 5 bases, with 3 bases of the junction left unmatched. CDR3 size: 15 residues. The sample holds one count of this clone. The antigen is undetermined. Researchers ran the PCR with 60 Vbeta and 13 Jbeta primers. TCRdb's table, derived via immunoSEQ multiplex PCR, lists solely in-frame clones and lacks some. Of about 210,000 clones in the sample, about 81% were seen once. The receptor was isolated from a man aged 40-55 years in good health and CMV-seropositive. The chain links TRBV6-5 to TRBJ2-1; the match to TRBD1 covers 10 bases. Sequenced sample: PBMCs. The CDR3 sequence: CASSYGDRGNNEQFF. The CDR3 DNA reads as TGTGCCAGCAGTTACGGGGACAGGGGAAACAATGAGCAGTTCTTC.